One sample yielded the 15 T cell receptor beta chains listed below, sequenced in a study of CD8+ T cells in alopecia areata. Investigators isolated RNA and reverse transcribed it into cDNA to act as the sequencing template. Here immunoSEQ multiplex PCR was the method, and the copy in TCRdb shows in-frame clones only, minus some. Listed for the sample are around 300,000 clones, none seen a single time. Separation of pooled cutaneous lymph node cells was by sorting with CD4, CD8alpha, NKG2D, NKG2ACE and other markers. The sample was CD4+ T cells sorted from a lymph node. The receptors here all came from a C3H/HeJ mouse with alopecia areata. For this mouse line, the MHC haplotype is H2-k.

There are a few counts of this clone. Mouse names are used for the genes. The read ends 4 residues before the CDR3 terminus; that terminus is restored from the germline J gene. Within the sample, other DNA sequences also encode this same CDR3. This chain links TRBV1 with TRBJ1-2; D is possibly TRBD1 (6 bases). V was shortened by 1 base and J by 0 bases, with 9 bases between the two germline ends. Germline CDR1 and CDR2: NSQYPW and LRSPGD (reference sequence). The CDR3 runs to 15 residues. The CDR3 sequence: CTCSAAPGANSDYTF. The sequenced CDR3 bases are TGCACCTGCAGTGCAGCGCCAGGGGCAAACTCC.

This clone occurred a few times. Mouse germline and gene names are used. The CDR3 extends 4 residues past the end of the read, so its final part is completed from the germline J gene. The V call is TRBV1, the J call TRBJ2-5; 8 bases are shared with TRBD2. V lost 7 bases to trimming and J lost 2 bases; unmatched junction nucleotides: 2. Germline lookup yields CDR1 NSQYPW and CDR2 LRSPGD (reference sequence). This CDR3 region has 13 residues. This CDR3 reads CTCKGGRQDTQYF. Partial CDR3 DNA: TGCACCTGCAAGGGGGGGCGCCAAGAC.

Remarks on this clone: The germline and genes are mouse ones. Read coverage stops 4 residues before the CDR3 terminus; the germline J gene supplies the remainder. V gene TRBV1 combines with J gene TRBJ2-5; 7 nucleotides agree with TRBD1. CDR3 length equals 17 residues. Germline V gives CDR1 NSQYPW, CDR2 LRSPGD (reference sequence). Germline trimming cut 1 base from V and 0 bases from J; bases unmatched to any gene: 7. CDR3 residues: CTCSAGRDSLNQDTQYF. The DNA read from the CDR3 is TGCACCTGCAGTGCAGGCCGGGACAGCCTTAACCAAGAC.

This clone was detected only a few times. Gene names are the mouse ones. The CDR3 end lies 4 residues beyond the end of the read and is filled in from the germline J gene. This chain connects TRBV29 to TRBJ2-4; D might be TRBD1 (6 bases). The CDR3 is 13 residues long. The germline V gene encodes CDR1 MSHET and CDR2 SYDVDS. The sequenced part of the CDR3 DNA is TGTGCTAGCAGTTTAACAGGGAAAAAC. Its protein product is CASSLTGKN. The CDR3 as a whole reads CASSLTGKNTLYF.

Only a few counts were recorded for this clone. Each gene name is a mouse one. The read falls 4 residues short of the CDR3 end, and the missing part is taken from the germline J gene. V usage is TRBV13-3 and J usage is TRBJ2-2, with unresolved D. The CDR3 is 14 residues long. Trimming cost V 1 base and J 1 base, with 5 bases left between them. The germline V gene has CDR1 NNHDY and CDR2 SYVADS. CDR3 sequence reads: CASSDNRNTGQLYF. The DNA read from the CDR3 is TGTGCCAGCAGTGATAACAGAAACACCGGG.

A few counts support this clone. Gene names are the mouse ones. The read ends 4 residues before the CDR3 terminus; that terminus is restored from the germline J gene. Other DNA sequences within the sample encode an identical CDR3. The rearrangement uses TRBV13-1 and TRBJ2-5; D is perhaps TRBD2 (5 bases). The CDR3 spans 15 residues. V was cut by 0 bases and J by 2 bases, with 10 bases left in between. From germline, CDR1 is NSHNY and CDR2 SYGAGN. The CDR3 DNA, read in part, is TGTGCCAGCAGTGATGCGCTGGGAGGCCAAGAC. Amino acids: CASSDALGGQD. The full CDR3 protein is CASSDALGGQDTQYF.

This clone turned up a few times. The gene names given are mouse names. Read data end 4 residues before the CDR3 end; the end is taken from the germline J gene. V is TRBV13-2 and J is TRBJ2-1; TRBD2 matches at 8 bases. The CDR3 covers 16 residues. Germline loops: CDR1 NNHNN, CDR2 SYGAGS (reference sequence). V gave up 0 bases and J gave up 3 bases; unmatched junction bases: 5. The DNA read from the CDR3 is TGTGCCAGCGGTGATGCATTGGGGGGGGTCTATGCT. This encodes CASGDALGGVYA. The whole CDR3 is CASGDALGGVYAEQFF.

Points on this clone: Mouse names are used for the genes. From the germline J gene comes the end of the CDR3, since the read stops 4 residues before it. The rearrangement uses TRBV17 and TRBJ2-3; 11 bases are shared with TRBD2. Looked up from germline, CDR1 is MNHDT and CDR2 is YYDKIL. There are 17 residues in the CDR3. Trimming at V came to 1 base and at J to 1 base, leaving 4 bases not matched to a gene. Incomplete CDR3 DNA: TGTGCTAGCAGTAGAGGGGCGGGACTGGGGGGTGCAGAA. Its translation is CASSRGAGLGGAE. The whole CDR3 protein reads CASSRGAGLGGAETLYF.

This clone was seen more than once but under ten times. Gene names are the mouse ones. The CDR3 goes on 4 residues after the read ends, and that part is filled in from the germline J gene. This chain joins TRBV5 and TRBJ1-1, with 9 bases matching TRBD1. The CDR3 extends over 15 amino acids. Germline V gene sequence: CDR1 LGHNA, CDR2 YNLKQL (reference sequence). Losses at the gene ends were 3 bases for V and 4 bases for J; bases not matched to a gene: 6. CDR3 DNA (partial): TGTGCCAGCAGCCAGCACAGGGGGCAGAGCACA. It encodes CASSQHRGQST. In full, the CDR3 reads CASSQHRGQSTEVFF.

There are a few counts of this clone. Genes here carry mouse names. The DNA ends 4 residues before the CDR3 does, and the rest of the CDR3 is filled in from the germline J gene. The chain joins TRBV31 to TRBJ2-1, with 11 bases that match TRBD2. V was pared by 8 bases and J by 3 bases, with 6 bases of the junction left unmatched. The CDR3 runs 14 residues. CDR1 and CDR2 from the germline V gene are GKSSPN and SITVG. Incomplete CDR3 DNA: TGTGCCACCACTGGGGGGGCGCTCTATGCT. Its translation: CATTGGALYA. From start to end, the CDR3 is CATTGGALYAEQFF. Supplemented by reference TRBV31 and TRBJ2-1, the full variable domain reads AQTIHQWPVAEIKAVGSPLSLGCTIKGKSSPNLYWYWQATGGTLQQLFYSITVGQVESVVQLNLSASRPKDDQFILSTEKLLLSHSGFYLCATTGGALYAEQFFGPGTRLTVL.

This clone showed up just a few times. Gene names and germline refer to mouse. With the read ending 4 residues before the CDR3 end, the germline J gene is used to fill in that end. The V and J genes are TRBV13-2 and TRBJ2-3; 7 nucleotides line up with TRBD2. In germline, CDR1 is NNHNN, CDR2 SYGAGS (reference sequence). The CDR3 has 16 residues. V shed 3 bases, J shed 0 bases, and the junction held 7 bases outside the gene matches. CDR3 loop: CASGGAWGFSAETLYF. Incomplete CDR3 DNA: TGTGCCAGCGGTGGGGCCTGGGGGTTTAGTGCAGAA.

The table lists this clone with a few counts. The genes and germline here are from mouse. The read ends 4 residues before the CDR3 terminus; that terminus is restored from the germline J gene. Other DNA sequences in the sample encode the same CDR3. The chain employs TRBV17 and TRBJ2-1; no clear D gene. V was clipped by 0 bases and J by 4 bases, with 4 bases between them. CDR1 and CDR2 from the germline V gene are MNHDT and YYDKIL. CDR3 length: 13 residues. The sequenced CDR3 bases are TGTGCTAGCAGTAGAGACAATTATGCT. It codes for CASSRDNYA. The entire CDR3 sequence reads CASSRDNYAEQFF.

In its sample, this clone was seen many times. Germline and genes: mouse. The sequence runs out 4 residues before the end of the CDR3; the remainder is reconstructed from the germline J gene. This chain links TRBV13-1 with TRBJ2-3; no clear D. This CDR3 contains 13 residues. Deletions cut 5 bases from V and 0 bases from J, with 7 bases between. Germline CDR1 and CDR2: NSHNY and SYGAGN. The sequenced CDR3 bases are TGTGCCAGCAGAGTTCAAAGTGCAGAA. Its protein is CASRVQSAE. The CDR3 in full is CASRVQSAETLYF.

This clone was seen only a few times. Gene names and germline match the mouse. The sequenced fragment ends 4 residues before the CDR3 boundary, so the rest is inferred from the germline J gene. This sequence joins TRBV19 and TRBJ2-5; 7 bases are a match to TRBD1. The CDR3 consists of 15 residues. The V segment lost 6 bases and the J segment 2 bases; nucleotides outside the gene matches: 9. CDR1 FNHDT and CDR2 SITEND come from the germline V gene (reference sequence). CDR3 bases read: TGTGCCAGCACCAACCCAAGACAGGGCCAAGAC. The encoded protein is CASTNPRQGQD. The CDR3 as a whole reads CASTNPRQGQDTQYF.

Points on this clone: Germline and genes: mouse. The sequenced part of the CDR3 DNA is TGTGCCAGCAGTGTCCGGACAGGGAACTATGCT. Its translation: CASSVRTGNYA. The whole CDR3 sequence is CASSVRTGNYAEQFF. The rearrangement uses TRBV13-1 and TRBJ2-1; the match to TRBD1 covers 8 bases. The CDR3 end is not reached by the read, which stops 4 residues before it; the germline J gene fills it in. V lost 3 bases to trimming and J lost 1 base; unmatched junction nucleotides: 3. The CDR3 length is 15 residues. Looked up from germline, CDR1 is NSHNY and CDR2 is SYGAGN.